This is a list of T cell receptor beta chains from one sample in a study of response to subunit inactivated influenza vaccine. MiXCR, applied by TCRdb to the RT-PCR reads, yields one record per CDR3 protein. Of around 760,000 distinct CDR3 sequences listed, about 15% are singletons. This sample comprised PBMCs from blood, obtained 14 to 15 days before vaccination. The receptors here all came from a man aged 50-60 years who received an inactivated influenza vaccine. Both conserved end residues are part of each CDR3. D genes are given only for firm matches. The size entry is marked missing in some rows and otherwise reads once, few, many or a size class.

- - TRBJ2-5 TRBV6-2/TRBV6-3 CASSYRYDRPSQETQYF TGTGCCAGCAGTTACCGATACGACAGGCCGTCGCAAGAGACCCAGTACTTC
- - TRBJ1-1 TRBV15 CATSRVGQGSNTEAFF TGTGCCACCAGCAGAGTCGGTCAGGGATCGAACACTGAAGCTTTCTTT
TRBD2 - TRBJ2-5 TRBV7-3 CASSLTGLAGGGETQYF TGTGCCAGCAGCTTAACTGGGCTAGCGGGAGGAGGAGAGACCCAGTACTTC
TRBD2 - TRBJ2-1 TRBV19 CASSLARETEQFF TGTGCCAGTAGTCTGGCGCGGGAGACTGAGCAGTTCTTC
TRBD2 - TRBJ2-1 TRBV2 CASSEVTSKGGEQFF TGTGCCAGCAGTGAGGTGACTAGCAAGGGTGGTGAGCAGTTCTTC
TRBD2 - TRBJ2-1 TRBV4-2 CASSQEGGEFFASEQFF TGTGCCAGCAGCCAAGAGGGGGGGGAGTTCTTTGCTTCTGAGCAGTTCTTC
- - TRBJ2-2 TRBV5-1 CASSLYGPTGELFF TGCGCCAGCAGCTTGTACGGTCCCACCGGGGAGCTGTTTTTT
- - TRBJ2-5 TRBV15 CATSGTHKQETQYF TGTGCCACCTCCGGGACACATAAACAAGAGACCCAGTACTTC
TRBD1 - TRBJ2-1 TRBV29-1 CSVDGDSSLYNEQFF TGCAGCGTTGATGGGGACAGCTCTCTCTACAATGAGCAGTTCTTC
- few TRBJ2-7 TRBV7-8 CASSLAPRRPAGMYEQYF TGTGCCAGCAGCTTAGCGCCCCGTCGCCCGGCCGGGATGTACGAGCAGTACTTC
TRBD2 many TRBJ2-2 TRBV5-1 CASSSSSGLNTGELFF TGCGCCAGCAGCTCCTCTAGCGGGCTGAACACCGGGGAGCTGTTTTTT
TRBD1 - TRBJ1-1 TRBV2 CASRAGTGGTEAFF TGTGCCAGCAGGGCCGGGACAGGGGGCACTGAAGCTTTCTTT
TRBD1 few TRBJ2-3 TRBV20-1 CSAGRPGQNTDTQYF TGCAGTGCTGGAAGACCGGGACAGAACACAGATACGCAGTATTTT
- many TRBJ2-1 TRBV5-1 CASSLAIGEQFF TGCGCCAGCAGCTTGGCCATTGGTGAGCAGTTCTTC
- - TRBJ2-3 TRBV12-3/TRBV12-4 CASSPSDGVTQYF TGTGCCAGCAGTCCTAGCGACGGGGTCACGCAGTATTTT
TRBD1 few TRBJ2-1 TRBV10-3 CAIRADRDEQFF TGTGCCATCAGGGCGGACAGGGATGAGCAGTTCTTC
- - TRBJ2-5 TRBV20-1 CSASPGTTQYF TGCAGTGCATCCCCCGGGACTACCCAGTACTTC
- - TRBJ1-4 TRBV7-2 CASSLSRGLDEKLFF TGTGCCAGCAGCTTATCGAGGGGATTGGATGAAAAACTGTTTTTT
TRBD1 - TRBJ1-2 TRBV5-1 CASSAQTGGNGYTF TGCGCCAGCAGCGCCCAGACAGGGGGCAATGGCTACACCTTC
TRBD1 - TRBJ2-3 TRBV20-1 CSASSTGVSTDTQYF TGCAGTGCTAGCTCGACAGGGGTTAGCACAGATACGCAGTATTTT
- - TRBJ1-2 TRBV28 CASRAPVGPFYGYTF TGTGCCAGCAGGGCCCCTGTGGGGCCTTTCTATGGCTACACCTTC
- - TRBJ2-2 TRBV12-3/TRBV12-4 CASKSGQGDTGELFF TGTGCCAGCAAGAGTGGCCAGGGTGACACCGGGGAGCTGTTTTTT
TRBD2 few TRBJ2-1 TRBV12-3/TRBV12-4 CASSKSSGGASNEQFF TGTGCCAGCAGCAAAAGTAGCGGGGGGGCCTCGAATGAGCAGTTCTTC
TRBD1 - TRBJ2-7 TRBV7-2 CASSGDRFYEQYF TGTGCCAGCTCCGGGGACAGATTTTACGAGCAGTACTTC
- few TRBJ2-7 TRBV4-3 CASSQDAAVLYF TGCGCCAGCAGCCAAGATGCGGCAGTGCTATACTTC
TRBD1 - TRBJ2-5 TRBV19 CASMMTGQQETQYF TGTGCCAGTATGATGACAGGGCAACAAGAGACCCAGTACTTC
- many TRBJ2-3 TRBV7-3 CASSGGRTDTQYF TGTGCCAGCAGTGGGGGGCGGACCGATACGCAGTATTTT
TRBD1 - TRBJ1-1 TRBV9 CASSNLQGSHTEAFF TGTGCCAGCAGCAACTTACAGGGGAGCCACACTGAAGCTTTCTTT
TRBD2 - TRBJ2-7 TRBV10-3 CAISGGGGVLEQYF TGTGCCATCAGTGGAGGCGGGGGGGTACTCGAGCAGTACTTC
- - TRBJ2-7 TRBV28 CASSLRQKASEQYF TGTGCCAGCAGTTTACGACAGAAGGCTTCAGAGCAGTACTTC
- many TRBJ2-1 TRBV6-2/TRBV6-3 CASSRAGSYNEQFF TGTGCCAGCAGTAGGGCTGGGTCCTACAATGAGCAGTTCTTC
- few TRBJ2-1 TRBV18 CASSPRVNEQFF TGTGCCAGCAGTCCCAGGGTCAATGAGCAGTTCTTC
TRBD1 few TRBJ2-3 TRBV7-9 CASSLRHRGPKTDTQYF TGTGCCAGCAGCTTGCGGCACAGGGGGCCTAAGACAGATACGCAGTATTTT
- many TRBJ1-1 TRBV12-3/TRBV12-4 CASTQGRGKAFF TGTGCCAGCACCCAGGGTAGGGGGAAAGCTTTCTTT
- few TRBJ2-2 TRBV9 CASSVGWNTGELFF TGTGCCAGCAGCGTAGGTTGGAACACCGGGGAGCTGTTTTTT
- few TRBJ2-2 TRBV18 CASSPPNRQTGELFF TGTGCCAGCTCACCACCGAACAGACAAACCGGGGAGCTGTTTTTT
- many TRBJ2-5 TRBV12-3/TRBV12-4 CASSPSGRAVGETQYF TGTGCCAGCAGTCCCTCCGGACGGGCGGTCGGGGAGACCCAGTACTTC
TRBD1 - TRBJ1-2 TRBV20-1 CSASYRTGSGGYTF TGCAGTGCTAGTTATCGGACAGGATCCGGAGGCTACACCTTC
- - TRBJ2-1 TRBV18 CASSPPRVNEQFF TGTGCCAGCTCACCACCGCGTGTCAATGAGCAGTTCTTC
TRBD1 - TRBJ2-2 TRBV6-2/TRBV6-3 CASSYGQGASTGELFF TGTGCCAGCAGTTACGGGCAGGGGGCGTCCACCGGGGAGCTGTTTTTT
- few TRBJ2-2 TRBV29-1 CSVKATGELFF TGCAGCGTGAAAGCCACCGGGGAGCTGTTTTTT
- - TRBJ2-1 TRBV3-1 CASSQGGLRKTEQFF TGTGCCAGCAGCCAAGGCGGCCTTAGGAAAACTGAGCAGTTCTTC
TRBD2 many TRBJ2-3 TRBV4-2 CASSQAVAGATSRTDTQYF TGTGCCAGCAGCCAAGCGGTAGCGGGGGCGACCTCCCGCACAGATACGCAGTATTTT
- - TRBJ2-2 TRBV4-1 CASSLQPGELNTGELFF TGCGCCAGCAGCCTACAACCGGGGGAACTTAACACCGGGGAGCTGTTTTTT
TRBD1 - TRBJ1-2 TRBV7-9 CASSPRQGAHYGYTF TGTGCCAGCAGCCCACGACAGGGGGCTCACTATGGCTACACCTTC
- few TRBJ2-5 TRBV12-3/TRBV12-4 CASSLSMGTQYF TGTGCCAGCAGTTTATCCATGGGGACCCAGTACTTC
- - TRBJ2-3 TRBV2 CASSEQGKFDTQYF TGTGCCAGCAGTGAACAGGGTAAATTCGATACGCAGTATTTT
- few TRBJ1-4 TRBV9 CASSVAGRENEKLFF TGTGCCAGCAGCGTGGCGGGGCGCGAAAATGAAAAACTGTTTTTT
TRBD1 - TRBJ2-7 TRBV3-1 CASSPRTGRLEQYF TGTGCCAGCAGCCCACGGACAGGTCGGCTCGAGCAGTACTTC
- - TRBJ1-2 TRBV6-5 CASSYAGLSGYTF TGTGCCAGCAGTTACGCGGGCCTTAGTGGCTACACCTTC
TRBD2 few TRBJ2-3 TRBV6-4 CASSATSGGADTQYF TGTGCCAGCAGTGCGACTAGCGGGGGAGCAGATACGCAGTATTTT
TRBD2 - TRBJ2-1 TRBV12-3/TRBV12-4 CASSTSGRRNEQFF TGTGCCAGCAGTACTAGCGGGAGGCGGAATGAGCAGTTCTTC
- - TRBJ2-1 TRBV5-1 CASSLDGPRLGEQFF TGCGCCAGCAGCTTGGACGGTCCACGCCTAGGTGAGCAGTTCTTC
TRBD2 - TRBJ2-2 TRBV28 CASSFIEGLAGGGELFF TGTGCCAGCAGTTTTATTGAGGGACTAGCGGGAGGCGGGGAGCTGTTTTTT
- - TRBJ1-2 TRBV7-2 CASSPREGVNYGYTF TGTGCCAGCAGTCCCCGGGAGGGAGTCAACTATGGCTACACCTTC